These T cell receptor beta chains were read from a single sample in a study of sequential checkpoint blockade in melanoma. This table comes from immunoSEQ multiplex PCR, and its TCRdb copy is limited to in-frame clones, with some not included. This sample yields about 8,000 clones, of which roughly 60% are seen a single time; around 9% belongs to the top ten. The material was CD8+ T cells sorted from blood (inferred from file names), obtained from a patient given nivolumab and ipilimumab in sequence. Receptors originate from a human donor with melanoma. The CDR3 runs from the conserved cysteine through the conserved F or W. The D gene is left open where the match is weak. Size is stated for part of the rows, as once, few or many counts, or as a class when the clone is expanded.

>TRBJ1-1|NA|once|TRBV27
TGTGCCAGCAGTTTTCAGGGCGCCACTGAAGCTTTCTTT
CASSFQGATEAFF
>TRBJ2-7|TRBD2|NA|TRBV6-5
TGTGCCAGCAGTCCCCTAGCGGGAGGCCACTACGAGCAGTACTTC
CASSPLAGGHYEQYF
>TRBJ1-2|NA|NA|TRBV1
TGCACCAGCAGTACGACAAGTGTGCGAAAGACCTATGGCTACACCTTC
CTSSTTSVRKTYGYTF
>TRBJ1-1|NA|NA|TRBV7-9
TGTGCCAGCAGCTTGTTACAGTCGGAGAACACTGAAGCTTTCTTT
CASSLLQSENTEAFF
>TRBJ2-5|TRBD1|NA|TRBV7-9
TGTGCCAGCAGCACCTGGGACAGCCTCACACAGTACTTC
CASSTWDSLTQYF
>TRBJ1-1|NA|NA|TRBV4-1
TGCGCCAGCAGCCTCACACCGAACACTGAAGCTTTCTTT
CASSLTPNTEAFF
>TRBJ2-1|NA|NA|TRBV6-5
TGTGCCACCGAGGGGGGGGGCAATGAGCAGTTCTTC
CATEGGGNEQFF
>TRBJ2-7|NA|medium-sized|TRBV5-1
TGCGCCAGCAGCTTGACGAGTGGCGAGCAGTACTTC
CASSLTSGEQYF
>TRBJ2-7|NA|NA|TRBV6-5
TGTGCCAGCAGTTACGGGCAGGGGACGGGTTACGAGCAGTACTTC
CASSYGQGTGYEQYF
>TRBJ2-7|TRBD1|few|TRBV7-6
TGTGCCAGCAGTTTGCGGTCGGGACAGGGGATCTACGAGCAGTACTTC
CASSLRSGQGIYEQYF
>TRBJ2-7|NA|NA|TRBV4-1
TGCGCCAGCAGCCAATCGGACTCATCCTACGAGCAGTACTTC
CASSQSDSSYEQYF
>TRBJ2-1|TRBD2|NA|TRBV7-8
TGTGCCAGCAGCTTAGTAGCGGGGAGCTCCTACAATGAGCAGTTCTTC
CASSLVAGSSYNEQFF
>TRBJ2-7|TRBD2|NA|TRBV2
TGTGCCAGCAGGGCCCTAGCGGGAGGGCCTTACGAGCAGTACTTC
CASRALAGGPYEQYF
>TRBJ2-7|TRBD2|NA|TRBV27
TGTGCCAGCAGTTTAGGCCTAGCGGGAGTCGGGGAGCAGTACTTC
CASSLGLAGVGEQYF
>TRBJ1-2|TRBD1|NA|TRBV5-1
TGCGCCAGCAGCCATACAGGGGTGGAGTATGGCTACACCTTC
CASSHTGVEYGYTF
>TRBJ2-1|TRBD2|NA|TRBV11-2
TGTGCCAGCAGCTCTGAACTAGCGGACCTCTACAATGAGCAGTTCTTC
CASSSELADLYNEQFF
>TRBJ2-7|TRBD2|NA|TRBV7-2
TGTGCCAGCAGCGCGAGGGGACTAGCGGTCCCCGAGCAGTACTTC
CASSARGLAVPEQYF
>TRBJ2-1|NA|NA|TRBV15
TGTGCCACCAGCAGAGAGGCAGCGGGGACATTCAATGAGCAGTTCTTC
CATSREAAGTFNEQFF
>TRBJ1-4|NA|few|TRBV28
TGTGCCAGCAGTTTTACTAGGTTTAATGAAAAACTGTTTTTT
CASSFTRFNEKLFF
>TRBJ2-1|NA|NA|TRBV9
TGTGCCAGCAGCGTAGACGGCCCCGGGTACAATGAGCAGTTCTTC
CASSVDGPGYNEQFF
>TRBJ2-7|NA|medium-sized|TRBV4-2
TGTGCCAGCAGCCAAGGGGGCCTCGAGCAGTACTTC
CASSQGGLEQYF
>TRBJ1-5|NA|NA|TRBV6-5
TGTGCCAGCAGGAAGACAGGACGCAATCAGCCCCAGCATTTT
CASRKTGRNQPQHF
>TRBJ2-6|TRBD1|once|TRBV7-8
TGTGCCAGCAGCTCCGCAATGGACAGGCCTTACTCTGGGGCCAACGTCCTGACTTTC
CASSSAMDRPYSGANVLTF
>TRBJ1-2|NA|NA|TRBV6-5
TGTACCAGCAGTTACTCCGTGGGAGGGCGGGCTGGCTACACCTTC
CTSSYSVGGRAGYTF
>TRBJ2-7|NA|NA|TRBV15
TGTGCCACCAGCAGAGGCCTACTCGGACACACCTCCTACGAGCAGTACTTC
CATSRGLLGHTSYEQYF
>TRBJ2-7|NA|NA|TRBV6-5
TGTGCCAGCAGACCAGGACAGACCTACGAGCAGTACTTC
CASRPGQTYEQYF
>TRBJ2-7|NA|once|TRBV29-1
TGCAGCGTTGAGTGGGCAGGGTTCGACGAGCAGTACTTC
CSVEWAGFDEQYF
>TRBJ2-7|TRBD2|NA|TRBV7-9
TGTGCCAGCAGCTCCCAGGGACTAGCGGGTGTGTACGAGCAGTACTTC
CASSSQGLAGVYEQYF
>TRBJ2-7|NA|NA|TRBV5-4
TGTGCCAGCAGCTTGAACTATACCTACGAGCAGTACTTC
CASSLNYTYEQYF
>TRBJ2-7|TRBD2|NA|TRBV6-1
TGTGCCAGCAGTGAGGGACTAGCGCACTACGAGCAGTACTTC
CASSEGLAHYEQYF
>TRBJ2-7|TRBD2|few|TRBV27
TGTGCCAGCAGTCCCCTGACTAGCGGAGCCTACGAGCAGTACTTC
CASSPLTSGAYEQYF
>TRBJ1-5|TRBD1|NA|TRBV6-1
TGTGCCAGCAGTGAAGGGACAGGGAATCAGCCCCAGCATTTT
CASSEGTGNQPQHF
>TRBJ1-2|NA|few|TRBV14
TGTGCCAGCAGCCAAGTAGATACCTATGGCTACACCTTC
CASSQVDTYGYTF
>TRBJ2-7|TRBD1|NA|TRBV5-4
TGTGCCAGCAGCTTGGGGACAGGGCCCTACGAGCAGTACTTC
CASSLGTGPYEQYF
>TRBJ2-7|TRBD1|NA|TRBV6-5
TGTGCCAGCAGTTGGGACAGCTCGTCCTACGAGCAGTACTTC
CASSWDSSSYEQYF
>TRBJ1-1|NA|once|TRBV7-2
TGTGCCAGCAGCTTAAGGGAGGAGCTGAACACTGAAGCTTTCTTT
CASSLREELNTEAFF
>TRBJ1-5|TRBD1|NA|TRBV28
TGTGCCAGCAGTTCCAGACAGGGGTATGGCAATCAGCCCCAGCATTTT
CASSSRQGYGNQPQHF
>TRBJ2-7|TRBD2|NA|TRBV5-6
TGTGCCAGCAGCTTGGACGGGAGGGCCATAATCTACGAGCAGTACTTC
CASSLDGRAIIYEQYF
>TRBJ2-1|TRBD2|NA|TRBV25-1
TGTGCCAGCAGTGATTTAGTGCGGGAGGGAGCCTACAATGAGCAGTTCTTC
CASSDLVREGAYNEQFF
>TRBJ2-7|TRBD2|medium-sized|TRBV11-2
TGTGCCAGCAGCCTCCTAGCGGGTGCGCCCTCCTACGAGCAGTACTTC
CASSLLAGAPSYEQYF
>TRBJ1-1|NA|NA|TRBV19
TGTGCCAGTAGTATCGGTGGGAACACTGAAGCTTTCTTT
CASSIGGNTEAFF
>TRBJ2-7|NA|many|TRBV7-9
TGTGCCAGCAGCCCGACTAGACGCTCCTACGAGCAGTACTTC
CASSPTRRSYEQYF
>TRBJ2-1|TRBD2|few|TRBV7-2
TGTGCCAGCAGCTTACCTAGCGGGAGGGCAAAGAATGAGCAGTTCTTC
CASSLPSGRAKNEQFF
>TRBJ1-2|TRBD1|few|TRBV7-9
TGTGCCAGCAGCTTCGGGGCAGGGGGCAACGGCTACACCTTC
CASSFGAGGNGYTF
>TRBJ1-3|TRBD1|few|TRBV27
TGTGCCAGCAGTTTAGAGGGGGCAAGAGGAAACACCATATATTTT
CASSLEGARGNTIYF
>TRBJ1-1|TRBD1|once|TRBV27
TGTGCCAGCAGTTTATCTACAGGGGGCACTGAAGCTTTCTTT
CASSLSTGGTEAFF